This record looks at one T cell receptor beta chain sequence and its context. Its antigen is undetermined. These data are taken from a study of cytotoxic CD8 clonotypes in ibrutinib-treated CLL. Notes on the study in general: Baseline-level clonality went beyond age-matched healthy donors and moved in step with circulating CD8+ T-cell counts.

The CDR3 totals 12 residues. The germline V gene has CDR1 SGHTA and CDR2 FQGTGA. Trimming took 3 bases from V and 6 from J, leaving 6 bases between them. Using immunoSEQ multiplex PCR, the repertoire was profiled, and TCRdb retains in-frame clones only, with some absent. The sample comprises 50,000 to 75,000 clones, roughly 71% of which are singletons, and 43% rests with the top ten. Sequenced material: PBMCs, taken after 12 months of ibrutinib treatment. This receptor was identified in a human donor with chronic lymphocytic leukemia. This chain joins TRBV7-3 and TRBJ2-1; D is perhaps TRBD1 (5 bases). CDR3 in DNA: TGTGCCAGCAGCTTTGACAGCAATGAGCAGTTCTTC. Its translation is CASSFDSNEQFF.